These 7 T cell receptor beta chains were sequenced from one sample in a study of PD-1 blockade in classical Hodgkin lymphoma. TCRdb's table, derived via immunoSEQ multiplex PCR, lists solely in-frame clones and lacks some. The table lists 100,000 to 130,000 clones, roughly nine tenths of them singletons. Relapse after autologous stem cell transplantation occurred in every patient, and brentuximab vedotin exposure varied. The sequencing used peripheral blood mononuclear cells (PBMCs), collected before the second cycle of nivolumab. The receptors were sampled from a human donor with classical Hodgkin lymphoma.

The V and J genes are TRBV5-1 and TRBJ2-2, with D perhaps matching TRBD2 (5 bases). This CDR3 region has 17 residues. V was shortened by 5 bases and J by 0 bases, with 17 bases between the two germline ends. CDR1 is SGHRS and CDR2 is YFSETQ in the germline V gene. CDR3: CASRRTGSVSNTGELFF. The DNA of the CDR3 is TGCGCCAGCAGGCGGACGGGGAGCGTTTCGAACACCGGGGAGCTGTTTTTT. The complete variable domain, with remaining parts taken from reference TRBV5-1 and TRBJ2-2, reads KAGVTQTPRYLIKTRGQQVTLSCSPISGHRSVSWYQQTPGQGLQFLFEYFSETQRNKGNFPGRFSGRQFSNSRSEMNVSTLELGDSALYLCASRRTGSVSNTGELFFGEGSRLTVL.

The chain combines TRBV19 with TRBJ2-3, with TRBD2 matching over 8 bases. V trimming: 5 bases; J trimming: 6 bases; junction bases outside the gene matches: 13. Germline CDR1 reads LNHDA; CDR2 reads SQIVND (reference sequence). This CDR3 has 16 amino acids. This CDR3 reads CASSPSGGRSGDTQYF. In DNA, the CDR3 is TGTGCCAGTAGTCCTTCGGGCGGGAGGAGTGGCGATACGCAGTATTTT.

The rearrangement uses TRBV4-1 and TRBJ1-3; tentatively, D is TRBD1 (5 bases). The ends were cut back, 6 bases at V and 1 base at J, with 13 bases in the middle. This CDR3 has 15 amino acids. The germline gives CDR1 MGHRA, CDR2 YSYEKL. The CDR3, as DNA: TGCGCCAGCAGGGGGGTGGAGAGATCTGGAAACACCATATATTTT. As protein: CASRGVERSGNTIYF.

The rearrangement joins TRBV13 to TRBJ2-1, with 12 bases aligning to TRBD2. The CDR3 has 15 residues. Germline V gene sequence: CDR1 PRHDT, CDR2 FYEKMQ (reference sequence). V shed 3 bases and J 7 bases; nucleotides not matched to a gene: 4. The DNA of the CDR3 is TGTGCCAGCAGCTTTAGACTAGCGGGAGAAAATGAGCAGTTCTTC. It specifies CASSFRLAGENEQFF. Together with reference TRBV13 and TRBJ2-1, the CDR3 gives the full variable domain: AAGVIQSPRHLIKEKRETATLKCYPIPRHDTVYWYQQGPGQDPQFLISFYEKMQSDKGSIPDRFSAQQFSDYHSELNMSSLELGDSALYFCASSFRLAGENEQFFGPGTRLTVL.

This chain links TRBV5-5 with TRBJ2-3; TRBD2 might be the D (5 bases). Germline CDR1 is SGHKS and CDR2 is YYEKEE (reference sequence). The CDR3 is 13 residues long. V was shortened by 3 bases and J by 1 base, with 6 bases between the two germline ends. The CDR3 nucleotides are TGTGCCAGCAGCTGGGGAGGCACAGATACGCAGTATTTT. Translating gives CASSWGGTDTQYF.

The CDR3: CASSQDEVGGTGELFF. The CDR3 DNA reads as TGTGCCAGCAGCCAAGACGAGGTGGGGGGCACCGGGGAGCTGTTTTTT. V is TRBV14 and J is TRBJ2-2; perhaps TRBD2 as D (6 bases). CDR1 SGHDN and CDR2 FVKESK come from the germline V gene. The CDR3 contains 16 residues. Trimming stripped 0 bases from V and 4 bases from J, with 12 bases between. Variable domain in full (rest from reference TRBV14 and TRBJ2-2): EAGVTQFPSHSVIEKGQTVTLRCDPISGHDNLYWYRRVMGKEIKFLLHFVKESKQDESGMPNNRFLAERTGGTYSTLKVQPAELEDSGVYFCASSQDEVGGTGELFFGEGSRLTVL.

This clone was detected once. V and J are TRBV10-1 and TRBJ2-7, with TRBD1 matching 9 bases. The CDR3 has 14 residues. Losses at the gene ends were 6 bases for V and 2 bases for J; bases not matched to a gene: 5. Per the germline V gene, CDR1 is WNHNN and CDR2 is SYGVQD (reference sequence). The CDR3 coding sequence is TGCGCCAGCAGCAGTCGACAGGGGGCCTACGAGCAGTACTTC. It encodes CASSSRQGAYEQYF.